What follows are 20 T cell receptor beta chains derived from one specimen sequenced in a study of control samples from healthy donors and cancer patients. The data were produced by immunoSEQ multiplex PCR, yet TCRdb's version contains in-frame clones alone and is incomplete. The sample consists of roughly 18,000 clones, 86% of them appearing once. Sequencing was performed on PBMCs. The receptors shown here come from a woman in her seventies with colorectal cancer.

This clone was counted a few times. V is TRBV7-2 and J is TRBJ2-7; 7 nucleotides align to TRBD2. The CDR3 is made up of 15 amino acids. V lost 5 bases and J lost 1; bases outside the gene matches: 8. Germline values: CDR1 SGHTA, CDR2 FQGNSA. Here the CDR3 DNA reads TGTGCCAGCAGCCTAACCTCTAGCGGATCCTACGAGCAGTACTTC. It specifies CASSLTSSGSYEQYF.

The DNA of the CDR3 is TGTGCCAGCAGCTTACCGACAGGGAACTATGGCTACACCTTC. Translated, it gives CASSLPTGNYGYTF. V and J are TRBV11-3 and TRBJ1-2; 7 positions agree with TRBD1. Germline V lookup: CDR1 SGHNT, CDR2 YENEEA. Unmatched junction bases numbered 2, after V lost 2 bases and J lost 2 bases. The CDR3 totals 14 residues. Together with reference TRBV11-3 and TRBJ1-2, the CDR3 gives the full variable domain: EAGVVQSPRYKIIEKKQPVAFWCNPISGHNTLYWYLQNLGQGPELLIRYENEEAVDDSQLPKDRFSAERLKGVDSTLKIQPAELGDSAVYLCASSLPTGNYGYTFGSGTRLTVV.

This chain connects TRBV2 to TRBJ1-5; D is possibly TRBD1 (6 bases). Germline-derived CDR1 and CDR2 are SNHLY and FYNNEI. V lost 6 bases, J lost 3 bases, and 12 bases lay in between. The CDR3 is 14 residues long. CDR3 DNA: TGTGCCAGCAGCGACGGACAGCTCAATCAGCCCCAGCATTTT. It yields the protein CASSDGQLNQPQHF.

The chain recombines TRBV11-2 with TRBJ1-5, with 7 bases that match TRBD1. There are 13 residues in the CDR3. With V trimmed by 6 bases and J by 6 bases, 5 bases remained unmatched. CDR1 is SGHAT, CDR2 FQNNGV, per germline. CDR3 sequence reads: CASSLDRAQPQHF. CDR3 bases: TGTGCCAGCAGTCTCGACAGGGCTCAGCCCCAGCATTTT.

A single count supports this clone. V usage is TRBV9 and J usage is TRBJ1-1; the D gene is possibly TRBD1 (6 bases). V was cut by 3 bases and J by 6 bases, with 12 bases left in between. CDR3 length equals 13 residues. Germline-derived CDR1 and CDR2 are SGDLS and YYNGEE. The CDR3 region is CASSDGGRPEAFF. CDR3 nucleotide sequence: TGTGCCAGCAGCGACGGGGGGCGTCCTGAAGCTTTCTTT.

Written as DNA, the CDR3 is TGTGCCAGCAGTTTAGTGGGGGAGCAGTACTTC. This codes for CASSLVGEQYF. The rearrangement joins TRBV12-3 or TRBV12-4 to TRBJ2-7; D is ambiguous. The CDR3 consists of 11 residues. V was clipped by 1 base and J by 7 bases, with 5 bases between them.

V usage is TRBV7-2 and J usage is TRBJ1-2; D is unresolved. Germline-derived CDR1 and CDR2 are SGHTA and FQGNSA. CDR3 length: 15 amino acids. With 1 base removed from V and 1 base from J, the gap between germline ends came to 10 bases. The CDR3 DNA reads TGTGCCAGCAGCTTAGGGGTGGGCAGTAACTATGGCTACACCTTC. Translated, it gives CASSLGVGSNYGYTF.

CDR3 loop: CASSPSRGSGTEAFF. The CDR3 region has the DNA TGCGCCAGCAGCCCCTCCAGGGGGTCGGGCACTGAAGCTTTCTTT. V is TRBV4-3 and J is TRBJ1-1, with 7 bases fitting TRBD1. Germline V gene lookup returns CDR1 LGHNA and CDR2 YSLEER. J gave up 4 bases and V 4 bases, and 9 bases lay outside the gene matches. The CDR3 loop spans 15 amino acids.

The chain couples TRBV4-3 to TRBJ2-3; D is unresolved. Per germline, CDR1 LGHNA and CDR2 YSLEER. V gave up 2 bases and J gave up 0 bases, with 6 bases separating them. This CDR3 has 14 amino acids. The CDR3 DNA follows: TGCGCCAGCAGCCAAAAGGACAGCACAGATACGCAGTATTTT. Its protein is CASSQKDSTDTQYF.

The chain employs TRBV9 and TRBJ2-3, with 7 bases that match TRBD2. The germline V gene has CDR1 SGDLS and CDR2 YYNGEE. Trimming at V came to 4 bases and at J to 0 bases, leaving 5 bases not matched to a gene. The CDR3 is 15 amino acids. CDR3: CASSPSGVSTDTQYF. The CDR3 bases are TGTGCCAGCAGCCCAAGCGGGGTTAGCACAGATACGCAGTATTTT.

This clone was observed once. This sequence joins TRBV5-1 and TRBJ2-1; TRBD2 is a possible D gene (7 bases). From germline, CDR1 is SGHRS and CDR2 YFSETQ. V dropped 4 bases and J dropped 3 bases, with 20 bases sitting between them. This CDR3 spans 17 amino acids. The CDR3 loop is CASSPSKGDYVYNEQFF. As DNA, the CDR3 is TGCGCCAGCAGCCCAAGCAAGGGGGACTATGTCTACAATGAGCAGTTCTTC.

This clone was seen once. At one of its ends the junction is not consistent with the germline gene, which may arise from a read error. This chain uses TRBV7-7 with TRBJ1-4; 9 nucleotides match TRBD1. The V gene's germline CDR1 is SSHAT and CDR2 FNYEAQ (reference sequence). CDR3 length: 16 amino acids. CDR3 sequence: CASSLGVGQGDEKLFF. The CDR3 coding sequence is TGTGCTAGCAGCTTAGGAGTGGGACAGGGTGATGAAAAACTGTTTTTT.

The V and J genes are TRBV7-8 and TRBJ2-1; 8 bases match TRBD2. The CDR3 sequence is 14 residues long. V dropped 7 bases and J dropped 4; count of bases not matched to a gene: 6. Germline V gene sequence: CDR1 SGHVS, CDR2 FQNEAQ. CDR3 nucleotide sequence: TGTGCCAGCACCCGCGGGGGGACTTACAATGAGCAGTTCTTC. Translating it yields CASTRGGTYNEQFF.

V usage is TRBV13 and J usage is TRBJ2-7; 8 bases align to TRBD2. CDR1 PRHDT and CDR2 FYEKMQ come from the germline V gene (reference sequence). The V and J ends lost 5 bases and 4 bases, in that order; junction bases with no gene match: 1. The CDR3 is 12 amino acids. CDR3 sequence: CASSRGGYEQYF. In DNA, the CDR3 is TGTGCCAGCAGCCGGGGGGGATACGAGCAGTACTTC.

This chain links TRBV6-2 or TRBV6-3 with TRBJ1-2, with D uncertain. Trimming took off 2 bases at V and 4 bases at J, with 14 bases between the two ends. The CDR3 has 15 residues. Germline-derived CDR1 and CDR2 are MNHEY and SVGEGT. CDR3 nucleotide sequence: TGTGCCAGCAGTTACGGAGCGGCAGTCGGCTATGGCTACACCTTC. Translated, it gives CASSYGAAVGYGYTF.

CDR3 amino acids: CASSLGTGGHTEAFF. CDR3 in DNA: TGCGCCAGCAGCTTGGGGACAGGGGGCCACACTGAAGCTTTCTTT. The V and J genes are TRBV5-1 and TRBJ1-1; 11 nucleotides agree with TRBD1. Germline CDR1 is SGHRS and CDR2 is YFSETQ. V shed 0 bases and J 3 bases; nucleotides not matched to a gene: 1. This CDR3 has 15 amino acids.

The rearrangement links TRBV5-1 to TRBJ2-1, with TRBD1 as a possible D gene (6 bases). Looked up from germline, CDR1 is SGHRS and CDR2 is YFSETQ. CDR3 length: 16 amino acids. Deletions cut 8 bases from V and 0 bases from J, with 18 bases between. CDR3 sequence (DNA): TGCGCCAGGACCGATAGTGACAGGAGCTCCTACAATGAGCAGTTCTTC. Protein sequence: CARTDSDRSSYNEQFF.

As DNA, the CDR3 is TGTGCCAGCAGCTTGTTTCTAGCGGGAGGTGAGACCCAGTACTTC. Protein product: CASSLFLAGGETQYF. The chain has TRBV5-6 and TRBJ2-5; 11 bases match TRBD2. Trimming cost V 1 base and J 5 bases; bases outside gene matches: 4. Germline-derived CDR1 and CDR2 are SGHDT and YYEEEE. The CDR3 totals 15 residues.

The V call is TRBV6-1, the J call TRBJ1-5; no clear D gene. Germline V gives CDR1 MNHNS, CDR2 SASEGT. V lost 3 bases and J lost 3, with 9 bases in between. The CDR3 has 14 amino acids. The CDR3 region is CASSEIEPNQPQHF. DNA for the CDR3: TGTGCCAGCAGTGAGATTGAGCCCAATCAGCCCCAGCATTTT.

The chain couples TRBV11-3 to TRBJ1-4; 10 bases agree with TRBD1. Trimming took 5 bases from V and 7 from J; bases not matched to a gene: 7. Germline V lookup: CDR1 SGHNT, CDR2 YENEEA. The CDR3 covers 15 residues. The CDR3 DNA reads as TGTGCCAGCAGCCCGGGACAGGGGATGGGTGAAAAACTGTTTTTT. Amino acid sequence: CASSPGQGMGEKLFF.